The clone carrying this T cell receptor beta chain was observed a handful of times. What it binds is unknown. Authors of the study amplified TCR beta CDR3 regions from RNA transcripts. Initially, a first-round RT-PCR of the TCR CDR3 employed the HTBI primer set. TCRdb ran MiXCR on the multiplex PCR reads and lists one entry per CDR3 protein. The sample consists of about 400,000 distinct CDR3 sequences, around an eighth of them appearing once. Germline CDR1 and CDR2: SQVTM and ANQGSEA. This CDR3 spans 13 amino acids. The ends were cut back, 7 bases at V and 4 bases at J, with 14 bases in the middle. For the diagnoses, clinical symptoms, serum thyroxine and TRAb, thyroid ultrasound and orbital computed tomography were used. The data stem from a study of T cells in Graves' hyperthyroidism and ophthalmopathy. The study, taken as a whole, reports: Researchers report that a 13 V-J model separated ophthalmopathy from stable hyperthyroidism. For ophthalmopathy, model prediction preceded onset by a median 6.5 months. Most clonotypes expanded in thyroid above 0.001 were likewise present in blood.

This chain connects TRBV29-1 to TRBJ1-5; D unresolved. This TCR was recovered from a man between 45 and 60 years old with Graves' ophthalmopathy. Sequencing used blood. The chain's CDR3 is CSATSGWNQPQHF. CDR3 in DNA: TGCAGCGCAACGTCGGGGTGGAATCAGCCCCAGCATTTT.